This T cell receptor (beta chain) is from a study of vaccination effects on CD4 cells after COVID-19. The germline V gene has CDR1 SGHAT and CDR2 FQNNGV. The CDR3 loop spans 14 amino acids. J gave up 5 bases and V 6 bases, and 6 bases lay outside the gene matches. On this clone itself: The antigen remains undetermined.

Generated by immunoSEQ multiplex PCR, the TCRdb table keeps only in-frame clones and is missing some. The profile shows over 45,000 clones, around 70% of them singletons. Overall study results and limits: Late post-vaccination, clones induced by infection and those induced by vaccine underwent marked clonal contraction.

Following 10 days of culture, CD4+ T cells were isolated. The cohort was immunized with two doses of either the BNT162b2 or mRNA-1273 vaccine. Nucleocapsid antibodies were negative in the vaccine recipients, who had never had SARS-CoV-2 infection. A half-volume exchange with IL-2 medium occurred on days 3 and 7. Sample: CD4+ T cells from PBMCs cultured without peptide, taken after COVID-19 vaccination. V is TRBV11-2 and J is TRBJ2-1; 8 bases align to TRBD2. This TCR derives from a human donor who received a COVID-19 vaccine. The DNA for the CDR3 is TGTGCCAGCAGGTCAGCGGGGGCTAACAATGAGCAGTTCTTC. As protein: CASRSAGANNEQFF. Full variable domain (outside the CDR3, taken from reference TRBV11-2 and TRBJ2-1): EAGVAQSPRYKIIEKRQSVAFWCNPISGHATLYWYQQILGQGPKLLIQFQNNGVVDDSQLPKDRFSAERLKGVDSTLKIQPAKLEDSAVYLCASRSAGANNEQFFGPGTRLTVL.